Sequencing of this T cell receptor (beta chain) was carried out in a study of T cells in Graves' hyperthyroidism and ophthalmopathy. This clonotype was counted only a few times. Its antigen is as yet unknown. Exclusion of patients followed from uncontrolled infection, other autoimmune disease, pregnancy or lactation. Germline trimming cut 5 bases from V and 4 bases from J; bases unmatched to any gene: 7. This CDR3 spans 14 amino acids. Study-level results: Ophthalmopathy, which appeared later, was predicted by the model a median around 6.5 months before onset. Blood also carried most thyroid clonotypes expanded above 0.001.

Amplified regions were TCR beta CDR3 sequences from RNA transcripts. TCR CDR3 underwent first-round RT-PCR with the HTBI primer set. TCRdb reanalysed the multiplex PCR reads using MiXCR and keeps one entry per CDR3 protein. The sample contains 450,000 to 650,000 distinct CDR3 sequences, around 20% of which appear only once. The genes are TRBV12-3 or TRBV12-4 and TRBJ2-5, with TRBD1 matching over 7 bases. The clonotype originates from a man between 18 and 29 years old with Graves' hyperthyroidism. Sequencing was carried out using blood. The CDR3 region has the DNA TGTGCCAGCAGTAAGACAGGGTCGGGAGAGACCCAGTACTTC. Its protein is CASSKTGSGETQYF.